This T cell receptor beta chain stems from a study of T cells after posttransplantation cyclophosphamide. This clone was seen at least ten times. Its target is not known. General study findings and limits: Recipient CMV seropositivity and CMV reactivation strongly tracked TRB clonality.

The V gene's germline CDR1 is SGHTS and CDR2 YDEGEE. Trimming pared 5 bases from V and 0 bases from J, leaving 20 bases between. The CDR3 covers 17 residues. Assay used: immunoSEQ multiplex PCR; TCRdb lists only in-frame clones, some missing. The data show around 35,000 clones, with none appearing a single time. The origin of this receptor is a woman aged 50 to 65 in good health and a related stem cell transplant donor. The chain combines TRBV5-8 with TRBJ1-2, with D perhaps TRBD1 (6 bases). The source material was PBMCs. In DNA, the CDR3 is TGTGCCAGCAGTCCTGACCTCAGACAGGCATCTAACTATGGCTACACCTTC. It translates to CASSPDLRQASNYGYTF.